This passage covers 3 T cell receptor beta chains from one sample sequenced in a study of T cell repertoires in cytomegalovirus infection. TCRdb recomputed calls from the reads with MiXCR, one row per CDR3 protein. This sample has some 400,000 distinct CDR3 sequences, with roughly 31% found just once. The sequencing input was PBMCs. These receptors all stem from a human donor in good health (CMV status not recorded). Some clones in this sample may be carry-over from other donors' samples.

The chain joins TRBV3-1 to TRBJ1-2; D might be TRBD1 (5 bases). Germline CDR1 is LGHDT and CDR2 is YNNKEL (reference sequence). The CDR3 sequence is 15 residues long. The ends were cut back, 4 bases at V and 4 bases at J, with 16 bases in the middle. CDR3 protein: CASSPTYGGGYGYTF. CDR3 bases: TGTGCCAGCAGCCCTACCTACGGGGGAGGCTATGGCTACACCTTC.

The V call is TRBV7-9, the J call TRBJ2-7; D not certain. Germline CDR1 is SEHNR and CDR2 is FQNEAQ (reference sequence). This CDR3 is built from 12 residues. Trimming removed 5 bases from V and 3 bases from J, with 8 bases in between. The chain's CDR3 is CASSTMNYEQYF. The DNA for the CDR3 is TGTGCCAGCAGCACCATGAACTACGAGCAGTACTTC.

This chain uses TRBV27 with TRBJ1-6; 10 nucleotides match TRBD1. The CDR3 covers 15 residues. V lost 3 bases to trimming and J lost 10 bases; unmatched junction nucleotides: 6. CDR1 and CDR2 from the germline V gene are MNHEY and SMNVEV (reference sequence). The CDR3 sequence is CASSFRRTGGSPLHF. The CDR3 DNA is TGTGCCAGCAGTTTTAGGAGGACAGGGGGATCACCCCTCCACTTT.